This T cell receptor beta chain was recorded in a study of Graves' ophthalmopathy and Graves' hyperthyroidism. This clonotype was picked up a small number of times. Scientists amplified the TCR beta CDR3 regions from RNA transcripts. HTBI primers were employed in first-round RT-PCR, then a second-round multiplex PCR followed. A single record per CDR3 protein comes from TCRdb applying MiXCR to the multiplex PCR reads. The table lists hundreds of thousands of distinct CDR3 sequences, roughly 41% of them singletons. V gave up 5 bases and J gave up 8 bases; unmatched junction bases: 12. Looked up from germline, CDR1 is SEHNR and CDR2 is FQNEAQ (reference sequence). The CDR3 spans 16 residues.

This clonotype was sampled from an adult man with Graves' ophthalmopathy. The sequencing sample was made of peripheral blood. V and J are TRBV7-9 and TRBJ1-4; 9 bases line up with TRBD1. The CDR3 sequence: CASSQIKQGALEKLFF. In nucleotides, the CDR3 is TGTGCCAGCAGCCAAATCAAACAGGGGGCGTTAGAAAAACTGTTTTTT.